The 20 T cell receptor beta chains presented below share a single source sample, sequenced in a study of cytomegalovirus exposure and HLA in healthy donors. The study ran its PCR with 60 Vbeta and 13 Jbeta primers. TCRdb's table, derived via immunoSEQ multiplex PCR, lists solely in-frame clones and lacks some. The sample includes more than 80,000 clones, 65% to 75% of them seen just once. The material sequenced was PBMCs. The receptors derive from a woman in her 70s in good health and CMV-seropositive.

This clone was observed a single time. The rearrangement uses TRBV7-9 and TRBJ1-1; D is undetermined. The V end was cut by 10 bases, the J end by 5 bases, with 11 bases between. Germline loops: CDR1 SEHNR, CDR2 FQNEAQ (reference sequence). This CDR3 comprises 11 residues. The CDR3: CATSRETEAFF. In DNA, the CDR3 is TGTGCCACCTCCCGGGAGACTGAAGCTTTCTTT.

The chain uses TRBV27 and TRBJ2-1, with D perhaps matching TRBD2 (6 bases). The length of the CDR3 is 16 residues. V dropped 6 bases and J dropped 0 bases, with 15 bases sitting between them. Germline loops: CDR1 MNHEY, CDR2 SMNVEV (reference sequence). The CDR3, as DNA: TGTGCCAGCAGGGGGCGGGAAGCAAGCTCCTACAATGAGCAGTTCTTC. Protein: CASRGREASSYNEQFF.

The chain's CDR3 is CASSYSGGRNSPLHF. The CDR3 DNA follows: TGTGCCAGCAGTTACTCCGGGGGGCGAAATTCACCCCTCCACTTT. The chain employs TRBV6-5 and TRBJ1-6; the D gene is possibly TRBD1 (6 bases). The germline V gene has CDR1 MNHEY and CDR2 SVGAGI. V lost 0 bases to trimming and J lost 7 bases, with 10 bases between them. This CDR3 is built from 15 residues.

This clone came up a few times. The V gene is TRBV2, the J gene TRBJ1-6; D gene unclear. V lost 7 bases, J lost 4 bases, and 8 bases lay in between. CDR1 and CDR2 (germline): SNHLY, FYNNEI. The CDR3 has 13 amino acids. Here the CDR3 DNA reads TGTGCCAGCATAGGAGAGTATAATTCACCCCTCCACTTT. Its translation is CASIGEYNSPLHF.

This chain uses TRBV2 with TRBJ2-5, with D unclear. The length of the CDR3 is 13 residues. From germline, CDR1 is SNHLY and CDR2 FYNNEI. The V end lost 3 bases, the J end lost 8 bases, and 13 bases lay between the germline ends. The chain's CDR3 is CASSDPVSGTQYF. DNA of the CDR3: TGTGCCAGCAGTGACCCAGTCTCTGGCACCCAGTACTTC.

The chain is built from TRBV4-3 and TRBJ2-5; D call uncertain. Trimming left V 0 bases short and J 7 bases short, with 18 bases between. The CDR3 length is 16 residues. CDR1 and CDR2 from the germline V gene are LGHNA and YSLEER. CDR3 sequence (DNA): TGCGCCAGCAGCCAAGATCTTGGCAACCTAGAAGTGACCCAGTACTTC. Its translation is CASSQDLGNLEVTQYF.

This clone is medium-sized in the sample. In nucleotides, the CDR3 is TGTGCCAGCAGCAACGGGGGGGCGCAGTACTTC. Protein sequence: CASSNGGAQYF. The V gene is TRBV6-6, the J gene TRBJ2-7, with 8 bases fitting TRBD2. With V trimmed by 6 bases and J by 9 bases, 4 bases remained unmatched. Germline CDR1 is MNHNY and CDR2 is SVGAGI (reference sequence). The CDR3 spans 11 residues.

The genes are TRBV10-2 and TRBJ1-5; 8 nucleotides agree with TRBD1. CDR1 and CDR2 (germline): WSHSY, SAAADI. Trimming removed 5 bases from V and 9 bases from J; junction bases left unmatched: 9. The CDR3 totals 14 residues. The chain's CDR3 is CASSNQGAAGPQHF. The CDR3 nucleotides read TGCGCCAGCAGTAACCAGGGGGCGGCAGGGCCCCAGCATTTT.

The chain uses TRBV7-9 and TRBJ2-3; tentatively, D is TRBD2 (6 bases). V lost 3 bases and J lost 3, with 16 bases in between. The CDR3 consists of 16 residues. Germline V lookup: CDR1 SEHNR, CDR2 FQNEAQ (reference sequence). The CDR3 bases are TGTGCCAGCAGCTTCATGGAGGGTCGGGGGACAGATACGCAGTATTTT. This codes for CASSFMEGRGTDTQYF.

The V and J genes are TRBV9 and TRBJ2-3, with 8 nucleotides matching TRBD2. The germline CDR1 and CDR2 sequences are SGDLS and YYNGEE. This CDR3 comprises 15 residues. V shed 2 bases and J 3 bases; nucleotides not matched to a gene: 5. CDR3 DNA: TGTGCCAGCAGCGTTCGGGAGGGCGGTACAGATACGCAGTATTTT. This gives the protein CASSVREGGTDTQYF. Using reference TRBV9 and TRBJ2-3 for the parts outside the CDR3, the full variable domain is DSGVTQTPKHLITATGQRVTLRCSPRSGDLSVYWYQQSLDQGLQFLIQYYNGEERAKGNILERFSAQQFPDLHSELNLSSLELGDSALYFCASSVREGGTDTQYFGPGTRLTVL.

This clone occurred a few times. Here the CDR3 DNA reads TGTGCCAGCAGCTTGGGTCAGGGGATCGAGACCCAGTACTTC. Translating it yields CASSLGQGIETQYF. The rearrangement uses TRBV5-5 and TRBJ2-5; a weak D match, TRBD1 (6 bases). The CDR3 is 14 amino acids. The V end was cut by 0 bases, the J end by 5 bases, with 11 bases between. Per the germline V gene, CDR1 is SGHKS and CDR2 is YYEKEE (reference sequence). Using reference TRBV5-5 and TRBJ2-5 for the parts outside the CDR3, the full variable domain is DAGVTQSPTHLIKTRGQQVTLRCSPISGHKSVSWYQQVLGQGPQFIFQYYEKEERGRGNFPDRFSARQFPNYSSELNVNALLLGDSALYLCASSLGQGIETQYFGPGTRLLVL.

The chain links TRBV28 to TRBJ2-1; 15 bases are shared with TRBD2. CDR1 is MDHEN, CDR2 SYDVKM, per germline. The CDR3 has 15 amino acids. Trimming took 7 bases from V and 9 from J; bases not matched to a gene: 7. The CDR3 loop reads CASTSGLAGGGEQFF. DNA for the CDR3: TGTGCCAGCACCTCGGGACTAGCGGGGGGAGGTGAGCAGTTCTTC.

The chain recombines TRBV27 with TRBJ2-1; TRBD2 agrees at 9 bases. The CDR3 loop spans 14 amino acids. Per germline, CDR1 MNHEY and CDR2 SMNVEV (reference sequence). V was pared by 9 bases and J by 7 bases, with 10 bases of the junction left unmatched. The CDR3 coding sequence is TGTGCCAGTAGGCGGGAGGGAACTGGGAATGAGCAGTTCTTC. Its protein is CASRREGTGNEQFF.

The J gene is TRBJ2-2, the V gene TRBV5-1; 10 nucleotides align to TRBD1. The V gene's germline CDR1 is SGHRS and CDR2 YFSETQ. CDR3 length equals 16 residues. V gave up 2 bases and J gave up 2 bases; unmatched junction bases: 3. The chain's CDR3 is CASSFGQGGNTGELFF. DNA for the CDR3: TGCGCCAGCAGCTTCGGACAGGGGGGAAACACCGGGGAGCTGTTTTTT.

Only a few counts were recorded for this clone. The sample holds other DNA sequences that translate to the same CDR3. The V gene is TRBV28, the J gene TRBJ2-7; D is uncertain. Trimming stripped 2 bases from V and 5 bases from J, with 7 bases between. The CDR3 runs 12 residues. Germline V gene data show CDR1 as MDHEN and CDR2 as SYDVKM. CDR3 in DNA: TGTGCCAGCAGTTTAAGAGGTAACGAGCAGTACTTC. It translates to CASSLRGNEQYF.

CDR3 sequence (DNA): TGTGCCAGCAGTCCAGGGGGAACTAATGAAAAACTGTTTTTT. It is translated as CASSPGGTNEKLFF. This rearrangement joins TRBV2 to TRBJ1-4, with 7 bases that match TRBD1. The CDR3 consists of 14 residues. Germline V gene sequence: CDR1 SNHLY, CDR2 FYNNEI. The V gene end was trimmed by 5 bases and the J gene end by 1 base; junction bases not matched to a gene: 1.

This CDR3 reads CASSQDRVLPGSYTF. As DNA, the CDR3 is TGTGCCAGCAGCCAGGACAGGGTTCTCCCTGGGAGCTACACCTTC. V and J are TRBV4-2 and TRBJ1-2; 8 bases map to TRBD1. Trimming cost V 3 bases and J 9 bases; bases outside gene matches: 12. Germline loops: CDR1 LGHNA, CDR2 YNFKEQ. This CDR3 spans 15 amino acids.

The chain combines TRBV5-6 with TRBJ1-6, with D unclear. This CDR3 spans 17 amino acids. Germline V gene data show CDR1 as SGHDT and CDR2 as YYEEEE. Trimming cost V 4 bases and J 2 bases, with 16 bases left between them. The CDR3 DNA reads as TGTGCCAGCAGCGCCTCCGCAGTATCTCCCTATAATTCACCCCTCCACTTT. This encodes CASSASAVSPYNSPLHF.

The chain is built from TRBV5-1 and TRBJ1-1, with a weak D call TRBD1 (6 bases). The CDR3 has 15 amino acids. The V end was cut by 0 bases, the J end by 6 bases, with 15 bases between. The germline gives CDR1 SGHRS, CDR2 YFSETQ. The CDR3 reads CASSLATGGASEAFF. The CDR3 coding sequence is TGCGCCAGCAGCTTGGCAACGGGGGGCGCCTCTGAAGCTTTCTTT.

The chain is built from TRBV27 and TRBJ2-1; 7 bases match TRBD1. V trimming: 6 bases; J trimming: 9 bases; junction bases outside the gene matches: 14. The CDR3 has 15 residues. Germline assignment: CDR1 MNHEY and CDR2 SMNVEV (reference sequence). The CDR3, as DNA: TGTGCCAGCAGCCAAGACAGGACAGGCGTAGGTGAGCAGTTCTTC. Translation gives CASSQDRTGVGEQFF.